This passage covers 10 T cell receptor beta chains from one sample sequenced in a study of blood T cells in healthy people across ages. A sample-barcoded 5' primer and a J-beta primer mix were used in a second PCR of roughly 7 to 12 cycles. TCRdb re-called the 5' RACE reads through MiXCR, storing one row per CDR3 protein. The sample lists more than 800,000 distinct CDR3 sequences, 40% to 45% occurring once. The specimen was blood. The receptors derive from a woman aged 60-75 years in good health.

This clonotype has a handful of counts. V gene TRBV2 combines with J gene TRBJ1-4; the D gene is possibly TRBD1 (5 bases). Trimming pared 6 bases from V and 2 bases from J, leaving 13 bases between. The CDR3 is made up of 15 amino acids. The germline gives CDR1 SNHLY, CDR2 FYNNEI. The CDR3 loop reads CASRDPGITNEKLFF. Here the CDR3 DNA reads TGTGCCAGCAGGGACCCAGGGATTACTAATGAAAAACTGTTTTTT.

The rearrangement links TRBV6-6 to TRBJ2-1; the D gene could be TRBD1 or TRBD2 (6 bases each). Between the trimmed V and J ends, which lost 6 bases and 10 bases, there was a span of 19 bases. This CDR3 has 14 amino acids. The germline gives CDR1 MNHNY, CDR2 SVGAGI (reference sequence). The CDR3 loop reads CASRPQGRGEEQFF. In DNA, the CDR3 is TGTGCCAGCAGACCCCAGGGGCGGGGAGAAGAGCAGTTCTTC.

The rearrangement uses TRBV4-2 and TRBJ2-7; 9 bases agree with TRBD1. The CDR3 runs to 14 residues. V lost 4 bases and J lost 5; bases outside the gene matches: 6. Germline V gene sequence: CDR1 LGHNA, CDR2 YNFKEQ. The CDR3 nucleotides read TGTGCCAGCAGCCGTGGGACAGGGACCGACGAGCAGTACTTC. Translation: CASSRGTGTDEQYF.

This clonotype was observed a few times. CDR3 sequence reads: CSVEVWGGSQETQYF. CDR3 nucleotides: TGCAGCGTTGAAGTGTGGGGGGGAAGCCAAGAGACCCAGTACTTC. This chain links TRBV29-1 with TRBJ2-5; 7 nucleotides align to TRBD2. This CDR3 is built from 15 residues. In germline, CDR1 is SQVTM, CDR2 ANQGSEA. V trimming: 1 base; J trimming: 1 base; junction bases outside the gene matches: 6.

This clonotype has just a few counts. The rearrangement uses TRBV16 and TRBJ1-2; D may be TRBD1 (5 bases). Germline-derived CDR1 and CDR2 are KGHSY and FQNENV. The CDR3 runs 15 residues. Trimming took off 0 bases at V and 3 bases at J, with 11 bases between the two ends. In DNA, the CDR3 is TGTGCCAGCAGCCAATCAGCAGGGTCTGACTATGGCTACACCTTC. This codes for CASSQSAGSDYGYTF.

V and J are TRBV11-2 and TRBJ1-1, with TRBD1 identical over 12 bases. V was pared by 3 bases and J by 5 bases, with 16 bases of the junction left unmatched. Germline V gene lookup returns CDR1 SGHAT and CDR2 FQNNGV. This CDR3 region has 19 residues. This CDR3 reads CASSFFEPGTGGARTEAFF. The CDR3 nucleotides are TGTGCCAGCAGCTTCTTCGAGCCCGGGACAGGGGGCGCAAGGACTGAAGCTTTCTTT.

The chain recombines TRBV10-3 with TRBJ2-5; D is unresolved. Germline V CDR1 and CDR2: ENHRY, SYGVKD. V lost 2 bases to trimming and J lost 0 bases, with 28 bases between them. The CDR3 is 21 amino acids. The CDR3 DNA follows: TGTGCCATCAGTGAGCCCTCCCCCAGCAGGCTCTCCTGGGCCTACCAAGAGACCCAGTACTTC. Translated: CAISEPSPSRLSWAYQETQYF.

Only a few counts were recorded for this clonotype. The rearrangement joins TRBV6-1 to TRBJ2-1; D may match TRBD1 or TRBD2 (7 bases each). The ends were cut back, 8 bases at V and 15 bases at J, with 26 bases in the middle. Germline V gene lookup returns CDR1 MNHNS and CDR2 SASEGT. This CDR3 contains 14 residues. The CDR3 DNA sequence: TGTGCCAGCCATGTGGGGAGGGGGCCTACATCGGGGTTCTTC. This sequence encodes CASHVGRGPTSGFF.

Concerning this clonotype: The germline gene is not matched at one end of the junction; a read error may be the cause. The chain has TRBV20-1 and TRBJ2-7; 8 bases line up with TRBD1. Germline values: CDR1 DFQATT, CDR2 SNEGSKA (reference sequence). CDR3 size: 16 residues. The CDR3 loop is CSASPKQGVGRYELYF. For the CDR3, the DNA is TGCAGTGCTAGCCCAAAACAGGGGGTAGGTCGATACGAGCTGTACTTC.

This sequence joins TRBV14 and TRBJ2-5; perhaps TRBD1 as D (6 bases). V was clipped by 2 bases and J by 1 base, with 11 bases between them. Germline CDR1 is SGHDN and CDR2 is FVKESK. The CDR3 is 15 residues long. CDR3 amino acids: CASSQPWDTQETQYF. The CDR3, as DNA: TGTGCCAGCAGCCAACCCTGGGACACCCAAGAGACCCAGTACTTC.